The sequence of this T cell receptor (beta chain) was determined in a study of shared clonotypes between healthy human individuals (TCRdb year 2020). Looking at the study overall: The cohort comprised a couple of women and three men aged 18 to 49 years. Between about 0.85 and 10 billion PBMCs per donor were obtained by leukapheresis. For each donor, CD4 naive and CD4 memory were each run on three plates, CD8 naive on two plates, and CD8 memory on one plate. Different laboratories and diverse techniques were used to prepare libraries and sequence TCR repertoires, to increase sequencing depth and limit assay-specific biases. To estimate repertoire size and how much clonotypes are shared between individuals, the study performed deep sequencing of blood TCR repertoires from a handful of healthy adults.

This clone has a single count. It has no known antigen specificity. Base-call qualities are not available, and no considerably larger clone is one nucleotide away. Trimming costs V 8 bases and J 3 bases, and their ends lie 8 bases apart. The germline V gene specifies ENHRY as CDR1 and SYGVKD as CDR2. The CDR3 sequence holds 12 residues, the cysteine and phenylalanine included. Only the CDR3 region is kept as DNA, spanning 36 bases read in frame from base 1. Results and caveats for the whole study, not just this receptor: Larger estimated clonotype richness was generally found for naive subsets than for memory subsets. Clonotypes shared by all four sorted-subset donors showed higher generation probabilities than non-shared clonotypes. Sampling was restricted to blood, and TCR repertoires in tissues likely differ from the TCR repertoires found in blood. Pairwise subsampling indicated that sequencing depth was expected to affect the degree of clonotype sharing among donors. Even with the large sequencing depth, rarefaction of the sorted-subset datasets indicated that sequencing was incomplete. The genetic and exposure-history diversity represented was limited by the small number of donors. About 5% of naive CD4, roughly 3.5% of naive CD8, approximately 2% of memory CD4, and roughly 0.4% of memory CD8 clonotypes were shared across several donors.

TCR CDR3 regions were amplified from genomic DNA by multiplex PCR using the deep immunoSEQ assay. For each cell subset, the extracted genomic DNA was distributed evenly across all wells of several immunoSEQ 96-well plates, and each plate served as one replicate. For sorted subsets, approximately 0.2 ug of genomic DNA, equivalent to roughly 33,000 T cell genomes, went into each replicate PCR. Purified libraries were measured with a Qubit 3.0 fluorometer, size-checked on a Bioanalyzer 2100, and measured again with the KAPA Library Quantification kit. Each immunoSEQ 96-well plate was sequenced on its own single-read 150-cycle Illumina NextSeq 550 flow cell. Under the source paper's analysis protocol: The immunoSEQ output contained only junctional sequences without quality scores, so filtering could not match that applied to full-length reads. To assign V/J genes and CDR3, sequences were annotated against IMGT germline references using PyIR, a Python wrapper for IgBLAST v1.9. Reads were filtered out if the reads had weak V/J assignments (E-value above 1e-6), no CDR3, stop codons, out-of-frame junctions, or ambiguous translated residues. A V3J clonotype was defined by an identical inferred V gene, J gene, and CDR3 amino acid sequence. Percentage overlap between repertoires was calculated by dividing the number of shared unique clonotypes by the size of the smaller repertoire. Richness of each repertoire was evaluated using RTK rarefaction, the Chao1 estimator, and Recon v2.1 estimates of unobserved clonotypes. Generation probabilities were computed with OLGA for all TCRbeta clonotypes obtained by the gDNA method from a handful of donors. TCRdb mirrors the immuneACCESS table, restricted to in-frame sequences. Some clones are absent from its copies; in checked studies, under half trace to an unresolved V gene, and the reason for the others is unknown. V and J calls plus clone size are reproduced from that table; the DNA served to infer D and trimming. The sample table lists some 2,100,000 clones, about 94% of them with a count of one. The ten largest account for approximately 0.13% of the sample.

Healthy HIV-negative adults with no recently reported acute infections or vaccinations were included as donors. Only Caucasian adults living in Nashville, Tennessee, USA were represented among the donors. Magnetic negative selection was used to enrich CD4+ T cells, after which naive cells were positively selected on CD45RA and the negative fraction became the memory subset. Blood was obtained by leukapheresis, after which PBMCs were separated by Ficoll-Histopaque density gradient centrifugation and cryopreserved in liquid nitrogen vapor phase. Analytical flow cytometry was used to check the purity and quantity of every magnetically sorted T cell population. Genomic DNA was isolated from each sorted fraction and quantified by UV absorbance on a Nanodrop 2000c.

This TCR was sampled from a man younger than 30 in good health. Sequences were obtained from naive CD4+ T cells sorted from blood. This sample's cell subset or site label indicates: CD45RA+ positively selected. Recombination connected TRBV10-3 to TRBJ1-5; a confident D gene designation cannot be given. The CDR3 reads as follows: CAIGVANQPQHF. The nucleotide sequence is given as TGTGCCATCGGGGTTGCCAATCAGCCCCAGCATTTT.